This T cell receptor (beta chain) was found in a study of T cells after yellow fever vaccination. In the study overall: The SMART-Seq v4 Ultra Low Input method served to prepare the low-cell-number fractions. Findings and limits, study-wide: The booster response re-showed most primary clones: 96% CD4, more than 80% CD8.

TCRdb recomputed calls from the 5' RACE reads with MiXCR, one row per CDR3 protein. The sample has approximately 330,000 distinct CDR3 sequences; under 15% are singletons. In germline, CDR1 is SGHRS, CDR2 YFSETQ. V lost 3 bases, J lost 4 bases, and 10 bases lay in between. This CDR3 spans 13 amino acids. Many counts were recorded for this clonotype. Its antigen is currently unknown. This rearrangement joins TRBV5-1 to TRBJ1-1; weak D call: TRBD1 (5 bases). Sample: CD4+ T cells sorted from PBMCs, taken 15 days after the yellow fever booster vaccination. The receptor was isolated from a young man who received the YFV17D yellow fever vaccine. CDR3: CASSSDRVTEAFF. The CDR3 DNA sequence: TGCGCCAGCAGCTCCGACAGAGTCACTGAAGCTTTCTTT.